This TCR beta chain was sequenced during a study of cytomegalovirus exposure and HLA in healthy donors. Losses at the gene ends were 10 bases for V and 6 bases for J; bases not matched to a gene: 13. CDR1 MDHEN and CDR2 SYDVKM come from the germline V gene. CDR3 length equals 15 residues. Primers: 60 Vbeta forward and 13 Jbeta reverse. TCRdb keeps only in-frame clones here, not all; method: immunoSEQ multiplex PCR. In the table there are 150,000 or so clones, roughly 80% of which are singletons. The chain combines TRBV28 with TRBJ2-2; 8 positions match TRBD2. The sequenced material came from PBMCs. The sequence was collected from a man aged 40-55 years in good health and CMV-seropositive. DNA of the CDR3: TGTGCCACTAAGGGGGGACTAGGGTACGCCGGGGAGCTGTTTTTT. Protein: CATKGGLGYAGELFF.